The next 24 T cell receptor beta chains were all read from a single sample in a study of cytomegalovirus exposure and HLA in healthy donors. Data came from immunoSEQ multiplex PCR; TCRdb stores just in-frame clones and leaves some out. Of under 250,000 clones in the sample, about 90% were seen once. The sample taken for sequencing was PBMCs. The receptors originated from a woman aged 18-35 years in good health and CMV-seronegative.

The gene calls are TRBV19 and TRBJ1-5; D ambiguous. The CDR3 has 15 amino acids. V gave up 3 bases and J gave up 4 bases, with 13 bases separating them. Germline values: CDR1 LNHDA, CDR2 SQIVND (reference sequence). The CDR3 spells CASSIGGTVNQPQHF. In DNA form, the CDR3 reads TGTGCCAGTAGTATTGGCGGCACCGTAAATCAGCCCCAGCATTTT.

V gene TRBV5-1 combines with J gene TRBJ2-1, with 12 positions matching TRBD2. The CDR3 has 16 residues. With V trimmed by 2 bases and J by 8 bases, 8 bases remained unmatched. Per the germline V gene, CDR1 is SGHRS and CDR2 is YFSETQ. The CDR3 is CASSLLKTSGSDEQFF. Here the CDR3 DNA reads TGCGCCAGCAGCTTACTAAAGACTAGCGGGAGCGATGAGCAGTTCTTC. The full variable domain, in which reference TRBV5-1 and TRBJ2-1 provide the parts outside the CDR3, is KAGVTQTPRYLIKTRGQQVTLSCSPISGHRSVSWYQQTPGQGLQFLFEYFSETQRNKGNFPGRFSGRQFSNSRSEMNVSTLELGDSALYLCASSLLKTSGSDEQFFGPGTRLTVL.

The chain is built from TRBV5-1 and TRBJ1-4; D is ambiguous. Trimming shortened V by 4 bases and J by 3 bases, and 13 bases separated the two germline ends. CDR3 size: 15 residues. Germline CDR1 is SGHRS and CDR2 is YFSETQ. CDR3 DNA: TGCGCCAGCAGCCCAGGACTGTGGCCTAATGAAAAACTGTTTTTT. Translating it yields CASSPGLWPNEKLFF.

The V call is TRBV11-2, the J call TRBJ1-2; TRBD1 matches at 9 bases. The CDR3 spans 13 residues. The V segment lost 9 bases and the J segment 8 bases; nucleotides outside the gene matches: 10. The V gene's germline CDR1 is SGHAT and CDR2 FQNNGV. This CDR3 reads CASARDRVGGYTF. CDR3 DNA: TGTGCCAGTGCCCGGGACAGGGTCGGCGGCTACACCTTC.

DNA of the CDR3: TGTGCCAGCAGCTTAGGGGGGGACGGTGAAAAACTGTTTTTT. Its translation: CASSLGGDGEKLFF. The gene calls are TRBV7-8 and TRBJ1-4; tentatively, D is TRBD1 (5 bases). Germline V gene lookup returns CDR1 SGHVS and CDR2 FQNEAQ. The CDR3 is 14 amino acids. The V and J ends lost 1 base and 7 bases respectively, with 10 bases between them. Using reference TRBV7-8 and TRBJ1-4 for the parts outside the CDR3, the full variable domain is GAGVSQSPRYKVAKRGQDVALRCDPISGHVSLFWYQQALGQGPEFLTYFQNEAQLDKSGLPSDRFFAERPEGSVSTLKIQRTQQEDSAVYLCASSLGGDGEKLFFGSGTQLSVL.

J is TRBJ2-5 and V is TRBV20-1; D not certain. This CDR3 is 11 amino acids long. Germline CDR1 DFQATT, CDR2 SNEGSKA (reference sequence). Trimming stripped 3 bases from V and 8 bases from J, with 10 bases between. CDR3 protein: CSARPSQTQYF. CDR3 in DNA: TGCAGTGCTAGGCCCAGTCAAACCCAGTACTTC.

The V and J genes are TRBV6-4 and TRBJ1-1; D is perhaps TRBD1 (6 bases). The CDR3 sequence is 13 residues long. The V end was cut by 0 bases, the J end by 11 bases, with 13 bases between. Per germline, CDR1 MRHNA and CDR2 SNTAGT. The CDR3 loop reads CASSDSGRGLAFF. The CDR3 nucleotides are TGTGCCAGCAGTGACTCGGGTAGGGGGTTGGCTTTCTTT.

J is TRBJ2-7 and V is TRBV10-2, with D possibly matching TRBD1 (5 bases). CDR3 length: 14 residues. Germline CDR1 WSHSY, CDR2 SAAADI. Between the trimmed V and J ends, which lost 2 bases and 3 bases, there was a span of 11 bases. CDR3 in DNA: TGCGCCAGCAGTGAGAGTGGGGCTGTCTACGAGCAGTACTTC. This gives the protein CASSESGAVYEQYF.

The genes are TRBV6-5 and TRBJ1-2; D gene uncertain. The V gene's germline CDR1 is MNHEY and CDR2 SVGAGI. The CDR3 spans 14 residues. V was cut by 5 bases and J by 1 base, with 11 bases left in between. This CDR3 is CASSGRISNYGYTF. The DNA for the CDR3 is TGTGCCAGCAGTGGCAGAATCAGTAACTATGGCTACACCTTC.

Worth noting for this clone: The same CDR3 arises from other DNA sequences in this sample as well. V usage is TRBV9 and J usage is TRBJ2-3, with 7 bases that match TRBD2. V lost 1 base to trimming and J lost 1 base; unmatched junction nucleotides: 0. The CDR3 extends over 14 amino acids. The germline V gene has CDR1 SGDLS and CDR2 YYNGEE. CDR3 protein: CASSVTSGTDTQYF. CDR3 DNA: TGTGCCAGCAGCGTAACTAGCGGCACAGATACGCAGTATTTT.

The chain joins TRBV2 to TRBJ2-3; 8 nucleotides line up with TRBD2. V gave up 9 bases and J gave up 5 bases; unmatched junction bases: 7. Germline V gene data show CDR1 as SNHLY and CDR2 as FYNNEI. The CDR3 runs to 13 residues. CDR3 sequence: CARGLVDGDTQYF. The CDR3 region has the DNA TGTGCCAGGGGACTAGTTGATGGAGATACGCAGTATTTT. The variable domain in full, completed from reference TRBV2 and TRBJ2-3, reads EPEVTQTPSHQVTQMGQEVILRCVPISNHLYFYWYRQILGQKVEFLVSFYNNEISEKSEIFDDQFSVERPDGSNFTLKIRSTKLEDSAMYFCARGLVDGDTQYFGPGTRLTVL.

The chain has TRBV28 and TRBJ2-7; 10 nucleotides match TRBD2. The CDR3 covers 15 residues. Germline values: CDR1 MDHEN, CDR2 SYDVKM. J gave up 3 bases and V 1 base, and 3 bases lay outside the gene matches. CDR3 coding DNA: TGTGCCAGCAGTTTATCACTAGCGGGAATCTACGAGCAGTACTTC. Its protein product is CASSLSLAGIYEQYF.

V and J are TRBV15 and TRBJ2-1; 11 bases are shared with TRBD2. V dropped 4 bases and J dropped 4; count of bases not matched to a gene: 12. Germline V gives CDR1 LNHNV, CDR2 YYDKDF (reference sequence). CDR3 size: 18 residues. In DNA, the CDR3 is TGTGCCACCAGCACCGATGGAATAGCGGGAGGGCGTTACAATGAGCAGTTCTTC. Protein: CATSTDGIAGGRYNEQFF.

The rearrangement joins TRBV10-1 to TRBJ1-2; possible D gene TRBD1, 5 bases. This CDR3 contains 12 residues. The V end lost 8 bases, the J end lost 2 bases, and 9 bases lay between the germline ends. Germline lookup yields CDR1 WNHNN and CDR2 SYGVQD (reference sequence). The CDR3 DNA is TGCGCCAGCGGGGACTCAAACTATGGCTACACCTTC. Its translation is CASGDSNYGYTF.

This clone was detected once. This sequence joins TRBV27 and TRBJ2-7; a possible D gene is TRBD2 (6 bases). V shed 4 bases and J shed 3 bases, with 13 bases lying between them. In germline, CDR1 is MNHEY, CDR2 SMNVEV (reference sequence). The CDR3 covers 14 residues. The CDR3 reads CASSSRTTIYEQYF. DNA for the CDR3: TGTGCCAGCAGTTCCCGGACTACCATCTACGAGCAGTACTTC.

This rearrangement joins TRBV6-1 to TRBJ1-5, with TRBD1 matching 9 bases. CDR1 is MNHNS and CDR2 is SASEGT in the germline V gene. After removal of 7 bases from V and 7 bases from J, the junction contained 8 bases not matched to a gene. This CDR3 contains 14 residues. The CDR3 loop is CASTRDREGQPQHF. In DNA form, the CDR3 reads TGTGCCAGCACAAGGGACAGGGAGGGCCAGCCCCAGCATTTT.

The rearrangement links TRBV29-1 to TRBJ2-2, with 13 bases matching TRBD2. V was pared by 6 bases and J by 4 bases, with 5 bases of the junction left unmatched. Germline CDR1 SQVTM, CDR2 ANQGSEA. The CDR3 contains 15 residues. The CDR3 DNA follows: TGCAGCGTCAGCGGGACTAGCGGGACCACCGGGGAGCTGTTTTTT. Translating gives CSVSGTSGTTGELFF.

This chain uses TRBV4-1 with TRBJ1-3, with no clear D. Germline CDR1 and CDR2: MGHRA and YSYEKL. The CDR3 has 16 residues. Deletions cut 4 bases from V and 4 bases from J, with 17 bases between. The CDR3 loop is CASSPPPRSPGNTIYF. CDR3 in DNA: TGCGCCAGCAGCCCGCCGCCCCGGAGCCCAGGAAACACCATATATTTT.

The chain uses TRBV6-5 and TRBJ1-2; perhaps TRBD1 as D (5 bases). The CDR3 is 16 amino acids. CDR1 is MNHEY and CDR2 is SVGAGI in the germline V gene. V lost 0 bases and J lost 2, with 13 bases in between. The CDR3 region has the DNA TGTGCCAGCAGTTACTCTTTGAGTGGGGCAAACTATGGCTACACCTTC. It encodes CASSYSLSGANYGYTF.

This clone was recorded once. The chain employs TRBV7-9 and TRBJ1-5; 7 bases are shared with TRBD1. The length of the CDR3 is 16 residues. Trimming at V came to 4 bases and at J to 5 bases, leaving 11 bases not matched to a gene. Germline lookup yields CDR1 SEHNR and CDR2 FQNEAQ (reference sequence). CDR3 sequence: CASSSGQETIDQPQHF. The CDR3 DNA reads TGTGCCAGCAGCTCCGGACAGGAAACGATCGATCAGCCCCAGCATTTT.

V and J are TRBV4-2 and TRBJ2-7; 12 bases match TRBD2. Germline CDR1 and CDR2: LGHNA and YNFKEQ. The V and J ends lost 0 bases and 3 bases, in that order; junction bases with no gene match: 3. The CDR3 extends over 16 amino acids. The CDR3 loop is CASSQEALAGGYEQYF. The CDR3 DNA sequence: TGTGCCAGCAGCCAAGAAGCACTAGCGGGAGGCTACGAGCAGTACTTC.

This chain links TRBV7-6 with TRBJ1-3; 10 nucleotides agree with TRBD1. With 4 bases clipped from V and 1 base from J, the junction kept 4 bases outside the gene matches. CDR1 is SGHVS, CDR2 FNYEAQ, per germline. The CDR3 is 16 amino acids. The CDR3 protein is CASSSGTGASGNTIYF. The DNA of the CDR3 is TGTGCCAGCAGCTCCGGGACAGGGGCGTCTGGAAACACCATATATTTT.

V gene TRBV19 combines with J gene TRBJ1-5, with 10 bases aligning to TRBD1. Germline trimming cut 6 bases from V and 5 bases from J; bases unmatched to any gene: 1. The CDR3 runs 13 residues. Germline V gene lookup returns CDR1 LNHDA and CDR2 SQIVND (reference sequence). The CDR3 DNA reads TGTGCCAGTAGGGGGACAGGGGATCAGCCCCAGCATTTT. Amino acid sequence: CASRGTGDQPQHF.

The CDR3 loop reads CASSWSAFSGNTIYF. The CDR3, as DNA: TGTGCCAGCAGTTGGTCCGCCTTCAGTGGCAACACCATATATTTT. The rearrangement joins TRBV28 to TRBJ1-3, with D unresolved. In germline, CDR1 is MDHEN, CDR2 SYDVKM. V gave up 4 bases and J gave up 7 bases, with 17 bases separating them. The CDR3 loop spans 15 amino acids.